This entry lists 2 T cell receptor beta chains sequenced from one sample in a study of T cell repertoires in ileal Crohn's disease. Libraries were prepared by immunoSEQ multiplex PCR; TCRdb keeps only in-frame clonotypes and omits some of them. Here the sample spans approximately 5,000 clones, roughly 87% being singletons. The sequenced sample consisted of ileal tissue. The receptors come from an adult with Crohn's disease.

V and J are TRBV4-2 and TRBJ1-2; D uncertain. The CDR3 extends over 16 amino acids. V was cut by 0 bases and J by 0 bases, with 11 bases left in between. Per the germline V gene, CDR1 is LGHNA and CDR2 is YNFKEQ. The CDR3 reads CASSQDAGYTNYGYTF. The DNA for the CDR3 is TGTGCCAGCAGCCAAGATGCGGGTTACACTAACTATGGCTACACCTTC.

The chain is built from TRBV9 and TRBJ1-3; D is uncertain. Between the trimmed V and J ends, which lost 5 bases and 0 bases, there was a span of 18 bases. This CDR3 has 17 amino acids. Germline V gives CDR1 SGDLS, CDR2 YYNGEE. CDR3 coding DNA: TGTGCCAGCAGTGTCATGGCGGGCTCGAGCTCTGGAAACACCATATATTTT. This encodes CASSVMAGSSSGNTIYF.